Reported below is one T cell receptor (beta chain). The antigen remains undetermined. With 60 Vbeta and 13 Jbeta primers, the PCR was carried out. TCRdb's copy holds only in-frame clones and misses some; the assay was immunoSEQ multiplex PCR. The table records 95,000 to 110,000 clones, roughly 82% of them present only once. This entry is derived from a study of cytomegalovirus exposure and HLA in healthy donors. On the study more broadly: Across more than 350 genotyped donors, roughly 80% landed in the Caucasian-associated ancestry cluster. Study-wide results and limits: In a later analysis, TCR beta V- and J-gene trimming showed a link to a missense DCLRE1C variant.

These donors counted as nominally healthy when sampled, but unrecorded immune exposures were likely. After removal of 7 bases from V and 7 bases from J, the junction contained 10 bases not matched to a gene. The CDR3 covers 14 residues. Looked up from germline, CDR1 is MNHNS and CDR2 is SASEGT. Sequenced input: PBMCs. The clonotype originates from a man aged 30 to 39 in good health and CMV-seropositive. The chain is built from TRBV6-1 and TRBJ2-7; 10 positions match TRBD2. CDR3 in amino acids: CASTIVAGGTEQYF. In DNA form, the CDR3 reads TGTGCCAGCACAATTGTAGCGGGGGGAACTGAGCAGTACTTC.